This TCR beta chain was identified during a study of human T cells and chemical hapten exposure. Study at large: Upper back patch tests used 0.01% DPC, scored after 6 days.

The time point: pre-sensitization, week 0. Noted treatment: therapeutic diphenylcyclopropenone sensitization with weekly scalp DPC. V was clipped by 4 bases and J by 14 bases; unmatched bases: 10. CDR3 length: 14 amino acids. CDR1 is MNHEY and CDR2 is SVGAGI in the germline V gene. This clonotype was observed a few times. No antigen is known for it. Using its own MiXCR run on the RACE reads, TCRdb lists one record per CDR3 protein. The sample contains about 380,000 distinct CDR3 sequences, roughly 5.3% of which appear only once. The study, taken as a whole, reports: Donors, who had alopecia, may show an immune response that differs from healthy people's.

This TCR came from a woman aged 45-65 years with alopecia areata. Some clones in this sample may be carry-over from other donors' samples. The rearrangement joins TRBV6-5 to TRBJ1-6, with 8 bases that match TRBD1. This specimen consisted of whole blood, obtained in connection with sensitization to the hapten diphenylcyclopropenone (DPC). The CDR3 DNA sequence: TGTGCCAGCAGTTCTGACAGGGGTAGCCAGACCCTCCACTTT. Translation: CASSSDRGSQTLHF.